The present entry profiles one T cell receptor (beta chain) with its context. These data come from a study of T-cell reconstitution after alpha-beta-depleted transplantation in children. This CDR3 contains 13 residues. The germline V gene has CDR1 DFQATT and CDR2 SNEGSKA (reference sequence). V shed 2 bases and J 8 bases; nucleotides not matched to a gene: 4. It was with unique molecular identifiers that the TCRbeta library was prepared. TCRdb ran MiXCR on the PCR reads and lists one entry per CDR3 protein. Of about 610,000 distinct CDR3 sequences listed, roughly a tenth are singletons. The sequencing used PBMCs from the stem cell graft donor, collected from the stem cell graft. The sequence came from a human donor who donated a stem cell graft to a child with acute myeloid leukemia. The rearrangement joins TRBV20-1 to TRBJ1-4; 8 nucleotides match TRBD1. The CDR3 DNA sequence: TGCAGTGCTAGACAGGGGGCCCGGGAAAAACTGTTTTTT. It yields the protein CSARQGAREKLFF.